A selection of T cell receptor beta chains follows, all from one sample in a study of T-cell reconstitution after alpha-beta-depleted transplantation in children. MiXCR was run by TCRdb on the PCR reads, yielding one entry per CDR3 protein. This table has 100,000 or so distinct CDR3 sequences, about 6.8% appearing once. The sequencing here drew on PBMCs, taken before TCRalphabeta/CD19-depleted stem cell transplant. These TCRs come from a boy between 2 and 15 years old with acute lymphoblastic leukemia, due to receive a stem cell transplant. Both conserved end residues are part of each CDR3. The D gene is left open where the match is weak. A row's size may be missing; if present it is once, few, many or a size class.

V gene,J gene,D gene,clone size,CDR3 DNA,CDR3 protein
TRBV20-1,TRBJ1-1,-,many,TGCAGTGCTAGAGACGTGCTTGCAGGGATCACTGAAGCTTTCTTT,CSARDVLAGITEAFF
TRBV27,TRBJ1-1,-,few,TGTGCCACCGATTCGGGTGGATACGTCAGCCCGCGTACTGAAGCTTTCTTT,CATDSGGYVSPRTEAFF
TRBV12-3/TRBV12-4,TRBJ2-5,TRBD2,few,TGTGCCAGCAACGCGGGGGGGCGGGAGACCCAGTACTTC,CASNAGGRETQYF
TRBV7-2,TRBJ2-3,-,many,TGTGCCAGCAGCTTAGCGCCGGCAGATACGCAGTATTTT,CASSLAPADTQYF
TRBV9,TRBJ2-1,-,-,TGTGCCAGCAGCGTACGGTCAGGGCCTACCAATGAGCAGTTCTTC,CASSVRSGPTNEQFF
TRBV9,TRBJ1-6,TRBD1,many,TGTGCCAGCAGCTTACAGGGGGCAGAATATTCACCCCTCCACTTT,CASSLQGAEYSPLHF
TRBV7-2,TRBJ1-5,-,many,TGTGCCAGCAGCTTAGGAGGAACGGCCCAGCATTTT,CASSLGGTAQHF
TRBV15,TRBJ2-5,-,few,TGTGCCACCAGCGGCTGGGGCCAAGAGACCCAGTACTTC,CATSGWGQETQYF
TRBV5-1,TRBJ1-1,-,many,TGCGCCAGCAGCTTGGCAGGGGTAGGGGTGAACACTGAAGCTTTCTTT,CASSLAGVGVNTEAFF
TRBV25-1,TRBJ1-1,-,many,TGTGCCACCAAGGAACAGGGTTGGGGTGGAAACACTGAAGCTTTCTTT,CATKEQGWGGNTEAFF
TRBV20-1,TRBJ2-2,-,few,TGCAGTGCTAGGGCCGGGGCCAACACCGGGGAGCTGTTTTTT,CSARAGANTGELFF
TRBV3-1,TRBJ2-3,TRBD2,-,TGTGCCAGCAGCCCGGCAGCGGGGGGACTCACAGATACGCAGTATTTT,CASSPAAGGLTDTQYF
TRBV20-1,TRBJ1-1,-,few,TGCAGTGCTATCAGGGTAACTGAAGCTTTCTTT,CSAIRVTEAFF
TRBV25-1,TRBJ1-5,-,-,TGTGCCAGCAGTGGACCAATGGGTAATCAGCCCCAGCATTTT,CASSGPMGNQPQHF
TRBV7-8,TRBJ2-1,TRBD2,few,TGTGCCAGCAGCCCCATGAGCGGGGCAGGATACAATGAGCAGTTCTTC,CASSPMSGAGYNEQFF
TRBV28,TRBJ2-7,TRBD2,few,TGTGCCAGCAGTTCCGGACTAGCGGGGTCGGAGCAGTACTTC,CASSSGLAGSEQYF
TRBV10-3,TRBJ2-5,-,many,TGTGCCATCAGCCAGACCCAAGAGACCCAGTACTTC,CAISQTQETQYF
TRBV29-1,TRBJ1-1,-,many,TGCAGCGTTGACAAGAGGAACACTGAAGCTTTCTTT,CSVDKRNTEAFF
TRBV2,TRBJ2-5,TRBD2,-,TGTGCCAGCAGTGATGGAGTAGCGGGGGTTTATGAGACCCAGTACTTC,CASSDGVAGVYETQYF
TRBV28,TRBJ1-3,-,many,TGTGCCAGCAGTGCCCTCGAGGGCTCTGGAAACACCATATATTTT,CASSALEGSGNTIYF
TRBV19,TRBJ1-5,-,-,TGTGCCAGTACCCCAAGGGGTAGTACGAATCAGCCCCAGCATTTT,CASTPRGSTNQPQHF
TRBV7-2,TRBJ1-2,-,few,TGTGCCAGCATCTTAGGGACGGGTGGCTACACCTTC,CASILGTGGYTF
TRBV5-1,TRBJ1-2,TRBD1,many,TGCGCCAGCAGCTTGACTCGACAGGGGGACAGGGACTATGGCTACACCTTC,CASSLTRQGDRDYGYTF
TRBV5-1,TRBJ2-3,TRBD2,many,TGCGCCAGCAGCTCGGGACTAGCGGGGGTCCCCACAGATACGCAGTATTTT,CASSSGLAGVPTDTQYF
TRBV12-3/TRBV12-4,TRBJ2-3,TRBD2,few,TGTGCCAGCACCAGGACTAGCGGGACTAGCACAGATACGCAGTATTTT,CASTRTSGTSTDTQYF
TRBV28,TRBJ1-2,TRBD1,few,TGTGCCAGCAGCCCTGACTACAGGGGGGAAGGCTACACCTTC,CASSPDYRGEGYTF
TRBV18,TRBJ1-1,TRBD1,few,TGTGCCAGCTCGATAGGGACAGGGGAAACTGAAGCTTTCTTT,CASSIGTGETEAFF
TRBV11-1,TRBJ2-1,TRBD2,few,TGTGCCAGCAGCTTGGGGGGGGTCGCCTATGAGCAGTTCTTC,CASSLGGVAYEQFF
TRBV4-2,TRBJ2-3,-,-,TGTGCCAGCAGCCAAGAGATTTCGGCAGGCTACACAGATACGCAGTATTTT,CASSQEISAGYTDTQYF
TRBV10-3,TRBJ2-3,-,many,TGTGCCACCGCCTACCTTAGCGGATACACAGATACGCAGTATTTT,CATAYLSGYTDTQYF
TRBV20-1,TRBJ1-2,-,-,TGCAGTGCTCAGCGGGGGCAGGAAGGCTACACCTTC,CSAQRGQEGYTF
TRBV7-9,TRBJ2-3,TRBD2,-,TGTGCCAGCAACCCTCAGCGGGGTGGGACAGATACGCAGTATTTT,CASNPQRGGTDTQYF
TRBV7-9,TRBJ2-5,-,many,TGTGCCAGCAGTCGGACCGGGACTGGAGGCGAGACCCAGTACTTC,CASSRTGTGGETQYF
TRBV5-1,TRBJ2-3,TRBD2,many,TGCGCCAGCAGCTTTACACTAGCGGGTGAAACGCAGTATTTT,CASSFTLAGETQYF
TRBV5-6,TRBJ1-6,-,many,TGTGCCAGCAGCCTCCTGACAGCGCGGAATTCACCCCTCCACTTT,CASSLLTARNSPLHF
TRBV2,TRBJ2-7,TRBD1,many,TGTGCCAGCACTCAAACTGGGACAGGTCACTACGAGCAGTACTTC,CASTQTGTGHYEQYF
TRBV29-1,TRBJ1-1,-,many,TGCAGCGCGGCTGAAGCTTTCTTT,CSAAEAFF
TRBV2,TRBJ1-2,-,-,TGTGCCAGCAGTGTAAATTCTAACTATGGCTACACCTTC,CASSVNSNYGYTF
TRBV2,TRBJ1-1,-,few,TGTGCCAGCAGCCTAACGAGGGGGGCAAACGGGAACACTGAAGCTTTCTTT,CASSLTRGANGNTEAFF
TRBV7-9,TRBJ1-1,-,few,TGTGCCAGCGAGGCTCGCCCGGGATCCCAAGCTGAAGCTTTCTTT,CASEARPGSQAEAFF
TRBV18,TRBJ2-6,TRBD1,-,TGTGCCAGCTCACAGCCGGGACAGGCGGAGCCTGGGGCCAACGTCCTGACTTTC,CASSQPGQAEPGANVLTF
TRBV27,TRBJ2-1,TRBD2,many,TGTGCCAGTTGCGTAGCTAGCGGAAGGAATGAGCAGTTCTTC,CASCVASGRNEQFF